Included here is one T cell receptor (beta chain) sequence, with context. There is no known antigen for this receptor. One base away there is no much larger clone; base qualities are not given. This entry is derived from a study of cytomegalovirus exposure and HLA in healthy donors (dated by TCRdb to 2016 to 2017). Some background on the complete study: A later analysis indicated that the 120 validation repertoires were generated on the platform also employed for the 666 repertoires of the first cohort. The study was designed to test whether signatures of past pathogen exposure could be identified by cataloging public T cell receptors. Along with the approximately 600-subject first cohort, a separate validation cohort of roughly 110 different subjects was used. To predict cytomegalovirus infection status, the study combined high-throughput TCR immunosequencing, statistical association of individual TCRs with disease status, and machine learning.

The paper as a whole reports these results and caveats: The authors suggested that the approach could potentially be extended to other disease states and immunological phenotypes. The study gave a list of 150 to 200 TCR beta chains associated with cytomegalovirus. A few of the identified cytomegalovirus-associated TCR beta chains were confirmed in vitro to be specific for cytomegalovirus antigens. In a later analysis, TCRs clustered in the first cohort were found to also tend to co-occur in the roughly 120 validation repertoires, with approximately 93% of cluster scores above 0. While some public TCRs were present in many individuals, most TCR sequences turned up only very rarely across donors. All 120 or so repertoires were used to score co-occurrence in the validation cohort in a later analysis, because that analysis had no HLA typing for the cohort. Cytomegalovirus status was reported to be diagnosed by the classifier with high specificity and sensitivity in both the original and validation cohorts.

Separate from the approximately 670-subject first cohort, the validation cohort of about 130 subjects was the group to which the donors belonged. V and J lose 5 bases and 1 base, and a span of 14 bases separates them. The CDR3, from cysteine to phenylalanine, totals 15 residues. Here the CDR3 DNA is all that survives: 45 bases in frame from base 1. Reading the germline V gene gives CDR1 MDHEN and CDR2 SYDVKM. The protocol used for the library was the immunoSEQ multiplex PCR assay. In the authors' own workflow: To diagnose cytomegalovirus status from the catalog of TCR beta chain sequences, a statistical classification framework was built. TCRdb mirrors the immuneACCESS table, restricted to in-frame sequences. Some clones are absent from its copies; in checked studies, under half trace to an unresolved V gene, and the reason for the others is unknown. That table furnishes V, J and clone size, whereas the DNA furnished D and trimming. The sample has approximately 160,000 clones on record, roughly 84% of them singletons. The leading ten clones occupy roughly a tenth of the sample.

The sequenced sample was PBMCs. The receptor was isolated from a man younger than 45 in good health and CMV-seropositive. Recombination linked TRBV28 to TRBJ1-2, with a weak D call of TRBD1 (5 bases match). CDR3 region: CASSRRQIFNYGYTF. The DNA sequence is as follows: TGTGCCAGCAGTAGGAGACAGATCTTTAACTATGGCTACACCTTC.